These 8 T cell receptor beta chains share one sample of origin, sequenced in a study of control samples from healthy donors and cancer patients. Measured with immunoSEQ multiplex PCR; TCRdb has only the in-frame clones, and not every one. The table records about 100,000 clones, around nine tenths of them present only once. The sequencing sample was made of blood. The source is a man aged 30 to 39 in good health.

The genes are TRBV30 and TRBJ2-6, with D possibly TRBD2 on 6 matching bases. The length of the CDR3 is 16 residues. Looked up from germline, CDR1 is GTSNPN and CDR2 is SVGIG (reference sequence). V gave up 2 bases and J gave up 5 bases, with 16 bases separating them. The CDR3 DNA reads TGTGCCTGGAGTTCGGGGGTGGTAGTCTGGGCCAACGTCCTGACTTTC. Residues: CAWSSGVVVWANVLTF.

This chain uses TRBV10-1 with TRBJ2-5; D is undetermined. Deletions cut 2 bases from V and 5 bases from J, with 12 bases between. The germline V gene has CDR1 WNHNN and CDR2 SYGVQD (reference sequence). The CDR3 spans 14 residues. The CDR3 DNA is TGCGCCAGCAGTGAGGGCCCGGGTCGGGAGACCCAGTACTTC. Its protein product is CASSEGPGRETQYF.

The chain recombines TRBV19 with TRBJ2-7, with D maybe TRBD1 (5 bases). Germline V gives CDR1 LNHDA, CDR2 SQIVND (reference sequence). The CDR3 contains 14 residues. The V gene lost 4 bases and the J gene lost 2 bases, with 12 bases spanning the gap. CDR3 region: CASSRGGGAYEQYF. The CDR3 DNA follows: TGTGCCAGTAGTAGGGGCGGCGGAGCCTACGAGCAGTACTTC.

This clone showed up just a few times. The V and J genes are TRBV19 and TRBJ1-1; the D is unclear. The CDR3 has 13 residues. Germline CDR1 reads LNHDA; CDR2 reads SQIVND (reference sequence). Trimming removed 3 bases from V and 8 bases from J, with 13 bases in between. DNA for the CDR3: TGTGCCAGTAGTATCCGGACGGGCGAAGAAGCTTTCTTT. This codes for CASSIRTGEEAFF. Combining the CDR3 with reference TRBV19 and TRBJ1-1 gives the whole variable domain DGGITQSPKYLFRKEGQNVTLSCEQNLNHDAMYWYRQDPGQGLRLIYYSQIVNDFQKGDIAEGYSVSREKKESFPLTVTSAQKNPTAFYLCASSIRTGEEAFFGQGTRLTVV.

V usage is TRBV3-1 (or the pseudogene TRBV3-2) and J usage is TRBJ1-1, with unresolved D. The CDR3 has 14 residues. Trimming removed 0 bases from V and 2 bases from J, with 7 bases in between. CDR1 and CDR2 (germline): LGHDT, YNNKEL (reference sequence). Written as DNA, the CDR3 is TGTGCCAGCAGCCAAGAAACGGGTAACACTGAAGCTTTCTTT. Protein: CASSQETGNTEAFF.

This clone was detected once. The J gene is TRBJ1-2, the V gene TRBV6-4; TRBD1 aligns across 10 bases. This CDR3 spans 16 amino acids. Trimming took 2 bases from V and 4 from J; bases not matched to a gene: 7. Germline V gene data show CDR1 as MRHNA and CDR2 as SNTAGT. The CDR3 spells CASSDRSTGGSYGYTF. The CDR3 region has the DNA TGTGCCAGCAGTGACAGGTCGACAGGGGGCAGCTATGGCTACACCTTC.

The chain couples TRBV3-1 (or the pseudogene TRBV3-2) to TRBJ2-2, with a possible D match to TRBD2 (5 bases). This CDR3 has 16 residues. In germline, CDR1 is LGHDT, CDR2 YNNKEL (reference sequence). V shed 1 base and J shed 5 bases, with 14 bases lying between them. The CDR3 loop is CASSQGAESRTGELFF. Written as DNA, the CDR3 is TGTGCCAGCAGCCAAGGAGCGGAAAGCAGGACCGGGGAGCTGTTTTTT.

V gene TRBV5-5 combines with J gene TRBJ2-1; unclear D gene. The V end was cut by 0 bases, the J end by 8 bases, with 18 bases between. The germline V gene has CDR1 SGHKS and CDR2 YYEKEE (reference sequence). The CDR3 is made up of 16 amino acids. The CDR3 loop reads CASSLGHESSTDEQFF. CDR3 DNA sequence: TGTGCCAGCAGCTTGGGACACGAGAGCTCCACGGATGAGCAGTTCTTC. The entire variable domain, with the rest obtained from reference TRBV5-5 and TRBJ2-1, is as follows: DAGVTQSPTHLIKTRGQQVTLRCSPISGHKSVSWYQQVLGQGPQFIFQYYEKEERGRGNFPDRFSARQFPNYSSELNVNALLLGDSALYLCASSLGHESSTDEQFFGPGTRLTVL.